This T cell receptor beta chain was obtained from a study of cytomegalovirus exposure and HLA in healthy donors. The primer mix had 60 Vbeta and 13 Jbeta primers. Measured with immunoSEQ multiplex PCR; TCRdb has only the in-frame clones, and not every one. The table lists roughly 100,000 clones, around four fifths of them singletons. Trimming took 6 bases from V and 2 from J, leaving 10 bases between them. Germline CDR1 and CDR2: MNHEY and SVGAGI. The CDR3 extends over 13 amino acids. Whereas donors were nominally healthy upon sampling, unrecorded immune exposures were probable. Study observations and caveats: Highly shared variants forming one cluster were likely a sequencing artifact. Reportedly, fewer N-insertions than the roughly 600-donor mean appeared in an Asian-associated ancestry cluster in a later analysis. Owing to their indistinguishability, certain V segments, notably TRBV6-2 and TRBV6-3, were excluded.

A remark on this clone: Antigen: not known.

The clonotype was recovered from a man in his forties in good health and CMV-seronegative. The genes are TRBV6-5 and TRBJ1-2; possibly TRBD1 for D (6 bases). The sequenced material came from PBMCs. The CDR3 nucleotides read TGTGCCAGCAGCCAAGACAGGAACTATGGCTACACCTTC. This translates into CASSQDRNYGYTF.